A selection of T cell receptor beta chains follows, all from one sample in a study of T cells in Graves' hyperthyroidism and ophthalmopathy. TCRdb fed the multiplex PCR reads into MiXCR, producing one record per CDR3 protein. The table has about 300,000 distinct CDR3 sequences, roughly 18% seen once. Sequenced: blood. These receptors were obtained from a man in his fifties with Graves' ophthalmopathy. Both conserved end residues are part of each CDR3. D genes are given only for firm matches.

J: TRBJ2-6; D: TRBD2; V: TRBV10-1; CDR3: CASGGEGVVSGANVLTF
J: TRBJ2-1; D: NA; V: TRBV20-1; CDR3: CSARVVYNEQFF
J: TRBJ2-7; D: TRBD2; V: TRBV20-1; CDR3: CSAPLASSYEQYF
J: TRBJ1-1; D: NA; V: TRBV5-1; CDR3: CASREGANTEAFF
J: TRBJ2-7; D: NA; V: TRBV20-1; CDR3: CSALPHYEQYF
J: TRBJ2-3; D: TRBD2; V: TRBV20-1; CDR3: CCWGRGGLSTDTQYF
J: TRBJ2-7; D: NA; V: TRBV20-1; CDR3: CSAGAYEQYF
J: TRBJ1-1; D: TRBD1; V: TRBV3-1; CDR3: CASSPTLQGAEAFF
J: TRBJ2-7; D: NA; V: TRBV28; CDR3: CASSIGSSYEQYF
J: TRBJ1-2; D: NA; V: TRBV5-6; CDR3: CASSSQLPGGYTF
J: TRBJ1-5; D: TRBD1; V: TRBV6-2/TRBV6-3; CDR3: CASRRTGQNQPQHF
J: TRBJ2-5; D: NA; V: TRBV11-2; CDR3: CASSSGARGETQYF
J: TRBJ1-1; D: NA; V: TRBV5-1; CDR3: CASSLALWAEAFF
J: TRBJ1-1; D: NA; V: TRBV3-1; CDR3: CASSRSDASEAFF
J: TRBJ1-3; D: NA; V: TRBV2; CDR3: CASTRIRDTIYF
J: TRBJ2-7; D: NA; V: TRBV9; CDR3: CASSVEVETEQYF
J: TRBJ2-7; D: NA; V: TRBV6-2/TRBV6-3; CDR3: CASRGDIYEQYF
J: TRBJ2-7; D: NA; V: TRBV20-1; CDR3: CSALHIGGLAEQYF
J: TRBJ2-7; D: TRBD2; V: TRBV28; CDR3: CASTKMGISGRPHTYEQYF
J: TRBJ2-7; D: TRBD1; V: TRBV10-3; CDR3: CAISAGQGGVYEQYF
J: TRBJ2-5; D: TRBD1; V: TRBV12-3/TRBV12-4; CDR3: CASSRNRGPQETQYF
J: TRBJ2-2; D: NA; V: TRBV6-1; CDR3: CASNDYTGELFF
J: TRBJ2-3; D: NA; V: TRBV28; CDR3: CASSPEEGQIMGDTQYF
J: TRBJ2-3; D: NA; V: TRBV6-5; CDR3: CASSSGWGTDTQYF
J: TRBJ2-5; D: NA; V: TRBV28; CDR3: CASSFPGALEGKTQYF
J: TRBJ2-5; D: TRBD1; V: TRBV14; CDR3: CASSQLTGLQETQYF
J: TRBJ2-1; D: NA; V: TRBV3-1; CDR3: CASSQRGIDEQFF
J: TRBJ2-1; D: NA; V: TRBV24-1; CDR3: CAASSGNNEQFF
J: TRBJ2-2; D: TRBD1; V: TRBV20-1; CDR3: CSAPTGGSNTGELFF
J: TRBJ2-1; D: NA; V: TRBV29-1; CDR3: CSVEDRGRLNNEQFF
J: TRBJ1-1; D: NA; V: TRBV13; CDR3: CASSWDGNTEAFF
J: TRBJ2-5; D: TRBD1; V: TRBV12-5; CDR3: CASGFQGAGTQYF
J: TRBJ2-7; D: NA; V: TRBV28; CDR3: CASRLTGLGEQYF
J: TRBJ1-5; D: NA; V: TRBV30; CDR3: CAWSAGEIRSNQPQHF
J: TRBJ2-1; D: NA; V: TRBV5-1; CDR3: CASSSRVDHNEQFF
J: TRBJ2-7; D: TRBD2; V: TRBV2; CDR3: CASSVRGTSGYEQYF
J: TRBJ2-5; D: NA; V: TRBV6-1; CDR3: CASSEETQYF
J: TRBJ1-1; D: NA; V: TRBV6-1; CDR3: CASSVGGQNTEAFF
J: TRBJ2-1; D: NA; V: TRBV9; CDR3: CASSVGGWDYNEQFF
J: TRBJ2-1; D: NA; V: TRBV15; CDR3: CATSRDLEGNEQFF